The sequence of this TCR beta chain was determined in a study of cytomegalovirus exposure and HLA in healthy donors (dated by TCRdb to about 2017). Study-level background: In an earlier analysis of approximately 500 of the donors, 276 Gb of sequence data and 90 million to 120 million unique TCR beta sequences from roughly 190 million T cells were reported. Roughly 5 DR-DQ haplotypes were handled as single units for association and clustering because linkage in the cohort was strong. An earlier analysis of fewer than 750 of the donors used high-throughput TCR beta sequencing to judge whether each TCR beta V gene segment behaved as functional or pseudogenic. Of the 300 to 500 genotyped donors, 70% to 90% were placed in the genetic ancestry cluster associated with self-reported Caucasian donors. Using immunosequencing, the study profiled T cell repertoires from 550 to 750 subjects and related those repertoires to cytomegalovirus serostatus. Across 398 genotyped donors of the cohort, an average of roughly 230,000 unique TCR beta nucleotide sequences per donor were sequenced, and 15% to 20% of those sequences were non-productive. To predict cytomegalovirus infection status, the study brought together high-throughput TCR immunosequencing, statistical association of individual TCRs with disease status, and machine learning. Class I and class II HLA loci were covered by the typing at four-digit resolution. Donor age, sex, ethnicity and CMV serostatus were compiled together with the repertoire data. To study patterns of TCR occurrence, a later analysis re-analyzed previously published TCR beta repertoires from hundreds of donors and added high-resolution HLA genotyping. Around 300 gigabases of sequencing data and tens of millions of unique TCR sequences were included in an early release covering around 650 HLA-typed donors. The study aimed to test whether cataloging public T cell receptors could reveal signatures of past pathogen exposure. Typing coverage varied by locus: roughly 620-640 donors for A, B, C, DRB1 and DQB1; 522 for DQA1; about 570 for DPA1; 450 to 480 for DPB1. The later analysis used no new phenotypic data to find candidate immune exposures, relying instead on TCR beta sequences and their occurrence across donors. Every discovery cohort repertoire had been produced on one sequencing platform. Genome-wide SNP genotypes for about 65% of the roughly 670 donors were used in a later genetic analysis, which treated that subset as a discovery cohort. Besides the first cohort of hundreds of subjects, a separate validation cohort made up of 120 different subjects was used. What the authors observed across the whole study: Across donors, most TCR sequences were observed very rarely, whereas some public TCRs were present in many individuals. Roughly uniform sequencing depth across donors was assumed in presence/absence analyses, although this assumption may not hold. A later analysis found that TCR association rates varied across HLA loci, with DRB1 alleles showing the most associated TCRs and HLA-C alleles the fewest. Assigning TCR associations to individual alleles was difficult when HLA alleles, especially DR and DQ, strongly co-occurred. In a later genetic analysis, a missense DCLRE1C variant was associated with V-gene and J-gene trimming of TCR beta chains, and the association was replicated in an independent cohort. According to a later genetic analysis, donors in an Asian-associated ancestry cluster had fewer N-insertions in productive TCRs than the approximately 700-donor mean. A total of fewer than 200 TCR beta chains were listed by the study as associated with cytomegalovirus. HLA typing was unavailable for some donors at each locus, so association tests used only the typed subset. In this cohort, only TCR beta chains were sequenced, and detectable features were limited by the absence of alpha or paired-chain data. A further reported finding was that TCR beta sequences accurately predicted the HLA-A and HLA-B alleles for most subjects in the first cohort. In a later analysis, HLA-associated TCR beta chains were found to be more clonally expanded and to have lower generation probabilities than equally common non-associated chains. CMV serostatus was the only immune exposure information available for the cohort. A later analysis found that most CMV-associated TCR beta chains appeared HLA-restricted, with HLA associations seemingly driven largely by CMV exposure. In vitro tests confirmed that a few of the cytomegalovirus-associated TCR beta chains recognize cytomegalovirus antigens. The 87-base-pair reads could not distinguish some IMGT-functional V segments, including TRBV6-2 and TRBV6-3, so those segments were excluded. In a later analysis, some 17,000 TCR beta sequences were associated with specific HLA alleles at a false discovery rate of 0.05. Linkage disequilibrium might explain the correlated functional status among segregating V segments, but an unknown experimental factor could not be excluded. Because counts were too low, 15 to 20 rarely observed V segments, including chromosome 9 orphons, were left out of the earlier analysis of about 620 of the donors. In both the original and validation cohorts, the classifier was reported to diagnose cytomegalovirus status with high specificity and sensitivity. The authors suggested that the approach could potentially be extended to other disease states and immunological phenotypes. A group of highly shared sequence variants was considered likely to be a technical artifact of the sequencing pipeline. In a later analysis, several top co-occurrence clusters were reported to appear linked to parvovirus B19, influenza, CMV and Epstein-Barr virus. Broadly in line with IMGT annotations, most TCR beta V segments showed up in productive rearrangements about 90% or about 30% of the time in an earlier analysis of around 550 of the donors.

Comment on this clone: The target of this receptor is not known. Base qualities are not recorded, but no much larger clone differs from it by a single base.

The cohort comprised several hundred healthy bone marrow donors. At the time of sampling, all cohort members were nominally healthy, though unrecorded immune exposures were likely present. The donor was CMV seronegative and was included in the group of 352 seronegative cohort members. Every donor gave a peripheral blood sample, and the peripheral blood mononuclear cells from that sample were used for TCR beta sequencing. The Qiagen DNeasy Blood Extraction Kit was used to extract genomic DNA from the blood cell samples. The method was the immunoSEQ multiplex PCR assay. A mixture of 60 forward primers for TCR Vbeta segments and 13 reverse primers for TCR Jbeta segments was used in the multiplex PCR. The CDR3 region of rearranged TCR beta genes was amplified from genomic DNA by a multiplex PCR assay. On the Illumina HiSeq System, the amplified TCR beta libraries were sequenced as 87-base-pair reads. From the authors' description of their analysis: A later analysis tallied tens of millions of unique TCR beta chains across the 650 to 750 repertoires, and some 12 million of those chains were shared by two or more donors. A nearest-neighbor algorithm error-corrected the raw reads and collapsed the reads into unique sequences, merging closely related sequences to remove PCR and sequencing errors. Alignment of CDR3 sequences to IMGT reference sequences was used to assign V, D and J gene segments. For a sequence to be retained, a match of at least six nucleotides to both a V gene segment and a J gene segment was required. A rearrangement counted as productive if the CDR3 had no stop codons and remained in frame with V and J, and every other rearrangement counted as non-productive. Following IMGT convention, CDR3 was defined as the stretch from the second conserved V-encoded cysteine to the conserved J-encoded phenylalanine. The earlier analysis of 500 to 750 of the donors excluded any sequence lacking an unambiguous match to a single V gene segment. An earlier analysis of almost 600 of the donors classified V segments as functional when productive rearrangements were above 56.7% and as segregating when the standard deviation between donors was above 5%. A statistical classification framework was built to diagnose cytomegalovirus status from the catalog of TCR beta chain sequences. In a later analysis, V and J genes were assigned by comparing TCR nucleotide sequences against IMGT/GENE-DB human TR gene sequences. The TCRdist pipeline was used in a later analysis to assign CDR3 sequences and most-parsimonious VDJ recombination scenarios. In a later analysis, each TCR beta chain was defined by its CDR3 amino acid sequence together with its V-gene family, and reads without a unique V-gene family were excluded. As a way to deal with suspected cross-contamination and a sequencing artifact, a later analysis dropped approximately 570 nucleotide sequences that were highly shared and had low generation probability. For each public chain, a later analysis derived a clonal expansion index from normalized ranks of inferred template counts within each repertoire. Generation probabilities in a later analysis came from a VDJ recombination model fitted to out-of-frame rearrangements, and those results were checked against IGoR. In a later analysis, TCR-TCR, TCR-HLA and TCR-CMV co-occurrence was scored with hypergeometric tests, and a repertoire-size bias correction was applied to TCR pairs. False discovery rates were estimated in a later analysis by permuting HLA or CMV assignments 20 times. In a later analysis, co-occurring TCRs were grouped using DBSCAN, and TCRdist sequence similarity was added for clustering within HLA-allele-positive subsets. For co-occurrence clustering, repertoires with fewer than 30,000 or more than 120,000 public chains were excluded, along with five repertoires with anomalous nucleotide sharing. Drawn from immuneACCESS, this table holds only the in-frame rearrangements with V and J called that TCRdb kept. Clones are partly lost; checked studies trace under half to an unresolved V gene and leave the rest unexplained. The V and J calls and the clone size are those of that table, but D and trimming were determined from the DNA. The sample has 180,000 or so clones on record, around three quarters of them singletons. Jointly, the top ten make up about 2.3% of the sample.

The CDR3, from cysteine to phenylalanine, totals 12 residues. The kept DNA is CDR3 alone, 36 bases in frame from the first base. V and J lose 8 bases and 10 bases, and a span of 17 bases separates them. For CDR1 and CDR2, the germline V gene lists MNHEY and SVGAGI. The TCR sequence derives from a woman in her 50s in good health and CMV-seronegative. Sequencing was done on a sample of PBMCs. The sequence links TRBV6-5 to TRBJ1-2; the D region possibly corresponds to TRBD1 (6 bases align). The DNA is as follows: TGTGCCAGCTCTCAAGGGACACTTAACTACACCTTC. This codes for CASSQGTLNYTF.